The present T cell receptor beta chain was sequenced within a study of blood T cell repertoires in COVID-19. Looking at the study overall: The United States, Italy and Spain provided the acute and convalescent COVID-19 samples.

This table comes from immunoSEQ multiplex PCR, and its TCRdb copy is limited to in-frame clones, with some not included. The sample shows fewer than 75,000 clones, 90% of them seen only once. The material sequenced was peripheral blood. This receptor was obtained from a human donor in a cohort sampled during active COVID-19.

For the CDR3, the DNA is TGTGCCAGCAGAAGTGACGGGAACAACTATGGCTACACCTTC. Translation gives CASRSDGNNYGYTF. J is TRBJ1-2 and V is TRBV2; D unclear. The V end was cut by 6 bases, the J end by 2 bases, with 13 bases between. This CDR3 contains 14 residues. The germline CDR1 and CDR2 sequences are SNHLY and FYNNEI.